This T cell receptor beta chain emerged from a study of shared clonotypes between healthy human individuals. Study conclusions and caveats: Clonotypes which were not shared had lower generation probabilities than clonotypes that all four donors shared.

Genomic DNA of every subset was divided equally among multiple immunoSEQ plates. Data came from immunoSEQ multiplex PCR; TCRdb stores just in-frame clones and leaves some out. This table holds around 2.3 million clones, approximately 96% found once. Only a few counts were recorded for this clone. Its antigen is not known. The sample was naive CD4+ T cells sorted from blood. The subset here: CD45RA+ positively selected. This receptor was taken from a man between 18 and 29 years old in good health.

CDR3 bases: TGTGCCAGCAGCCCCAGGACAGGGGGAAACACTGAAGCTTTCTTT. Protein: CASSPRTGGNTEAFF. The chain is built from TRBV7-2 and TRBJ1-1; 10 positions agree with TRBD1. The CDR3 has 15 residues. Germline V CDR1 and CDR2: SGHTA, FQGNSA. V shed 5 bases, J shed 2 bases, and the junction held 5 bases outside the gene matches.